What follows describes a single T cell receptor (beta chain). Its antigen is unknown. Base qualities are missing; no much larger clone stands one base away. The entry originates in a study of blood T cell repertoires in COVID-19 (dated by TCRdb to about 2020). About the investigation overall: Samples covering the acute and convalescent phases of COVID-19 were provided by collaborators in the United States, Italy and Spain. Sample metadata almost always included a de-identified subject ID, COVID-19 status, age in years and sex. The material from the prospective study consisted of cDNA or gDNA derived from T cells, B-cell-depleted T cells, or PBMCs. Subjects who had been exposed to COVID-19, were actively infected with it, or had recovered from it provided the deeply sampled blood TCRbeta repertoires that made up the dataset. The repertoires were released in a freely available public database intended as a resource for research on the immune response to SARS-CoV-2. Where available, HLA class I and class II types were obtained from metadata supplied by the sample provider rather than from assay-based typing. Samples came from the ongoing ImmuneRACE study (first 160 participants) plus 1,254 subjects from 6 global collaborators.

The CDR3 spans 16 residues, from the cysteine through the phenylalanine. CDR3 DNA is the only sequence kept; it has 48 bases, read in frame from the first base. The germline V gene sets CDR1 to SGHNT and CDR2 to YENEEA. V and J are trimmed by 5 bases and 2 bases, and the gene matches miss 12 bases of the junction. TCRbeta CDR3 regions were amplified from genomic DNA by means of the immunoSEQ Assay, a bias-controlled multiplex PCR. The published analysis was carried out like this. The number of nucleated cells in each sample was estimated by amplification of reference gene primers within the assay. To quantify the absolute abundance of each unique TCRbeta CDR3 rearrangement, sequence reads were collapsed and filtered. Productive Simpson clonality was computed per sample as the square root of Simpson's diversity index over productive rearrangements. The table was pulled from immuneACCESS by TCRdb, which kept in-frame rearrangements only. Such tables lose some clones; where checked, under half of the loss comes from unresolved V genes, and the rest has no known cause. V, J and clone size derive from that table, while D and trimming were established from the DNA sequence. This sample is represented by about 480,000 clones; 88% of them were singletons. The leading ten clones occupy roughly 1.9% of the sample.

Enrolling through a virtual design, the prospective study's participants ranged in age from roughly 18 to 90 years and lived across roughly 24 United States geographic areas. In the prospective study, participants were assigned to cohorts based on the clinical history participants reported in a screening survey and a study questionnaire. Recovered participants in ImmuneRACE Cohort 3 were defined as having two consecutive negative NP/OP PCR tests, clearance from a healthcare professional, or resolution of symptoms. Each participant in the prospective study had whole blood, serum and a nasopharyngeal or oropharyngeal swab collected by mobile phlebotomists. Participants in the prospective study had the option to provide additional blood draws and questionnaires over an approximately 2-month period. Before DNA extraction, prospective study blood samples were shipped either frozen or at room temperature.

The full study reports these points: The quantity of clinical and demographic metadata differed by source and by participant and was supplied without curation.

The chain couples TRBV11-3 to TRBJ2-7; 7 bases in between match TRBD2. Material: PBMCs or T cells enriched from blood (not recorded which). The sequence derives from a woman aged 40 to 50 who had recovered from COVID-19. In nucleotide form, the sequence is TGTGCCAGCAGCCACCGACCCTCGGGACTACCCTACGAGCAGTACTTC. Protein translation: CASSHRPSGLPYEQYF.